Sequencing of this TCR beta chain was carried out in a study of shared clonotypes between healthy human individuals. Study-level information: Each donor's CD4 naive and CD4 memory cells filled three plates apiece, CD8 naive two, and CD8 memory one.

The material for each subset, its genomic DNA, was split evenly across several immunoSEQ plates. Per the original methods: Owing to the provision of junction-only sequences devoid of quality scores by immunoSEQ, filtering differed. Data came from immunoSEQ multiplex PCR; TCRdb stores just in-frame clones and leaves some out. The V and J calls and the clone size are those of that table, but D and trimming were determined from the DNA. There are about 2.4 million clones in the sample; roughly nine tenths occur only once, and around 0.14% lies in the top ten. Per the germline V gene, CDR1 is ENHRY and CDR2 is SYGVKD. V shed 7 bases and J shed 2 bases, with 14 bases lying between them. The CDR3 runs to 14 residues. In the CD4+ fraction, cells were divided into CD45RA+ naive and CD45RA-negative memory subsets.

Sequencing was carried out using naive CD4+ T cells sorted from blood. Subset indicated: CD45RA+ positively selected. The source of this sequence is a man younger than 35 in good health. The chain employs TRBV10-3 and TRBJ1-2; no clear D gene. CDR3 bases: TGTGCCATCACCGAGGGCTACCCCAACTATGGCTACACCTTC. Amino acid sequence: CAITEGYPNYGYTF.